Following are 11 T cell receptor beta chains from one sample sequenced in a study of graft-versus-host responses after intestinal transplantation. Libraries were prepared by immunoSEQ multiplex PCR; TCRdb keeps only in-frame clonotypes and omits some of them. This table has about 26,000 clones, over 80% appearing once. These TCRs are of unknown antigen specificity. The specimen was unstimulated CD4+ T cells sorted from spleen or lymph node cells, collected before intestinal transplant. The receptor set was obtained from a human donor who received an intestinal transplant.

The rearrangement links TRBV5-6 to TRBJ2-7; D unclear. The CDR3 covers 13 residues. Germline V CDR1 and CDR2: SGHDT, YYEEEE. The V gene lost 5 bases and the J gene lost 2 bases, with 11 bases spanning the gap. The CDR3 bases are TGTGCCAGCAGTCAGGTGCTCGCCTACGAGCAGTACTTC. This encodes CASSQVLAYEQYF.

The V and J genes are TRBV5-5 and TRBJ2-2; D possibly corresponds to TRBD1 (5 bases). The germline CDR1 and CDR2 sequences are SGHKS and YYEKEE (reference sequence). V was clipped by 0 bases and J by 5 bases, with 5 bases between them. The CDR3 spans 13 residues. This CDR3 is CASSLEGTGELFF. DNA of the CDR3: TGTGCCAGCAGCTTGGAGGGGACCGGGGAGCTGTTTTTT.

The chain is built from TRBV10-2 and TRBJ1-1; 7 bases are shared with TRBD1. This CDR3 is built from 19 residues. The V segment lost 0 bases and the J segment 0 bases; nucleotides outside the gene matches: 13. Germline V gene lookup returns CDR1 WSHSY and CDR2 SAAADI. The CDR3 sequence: CASSESITGRGTVNTEAFF. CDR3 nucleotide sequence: TGCGCCAGCAGTGAGTCGATAACCGGGCGTGGGACAGTGAACACTGAAGCTTTCTTT.

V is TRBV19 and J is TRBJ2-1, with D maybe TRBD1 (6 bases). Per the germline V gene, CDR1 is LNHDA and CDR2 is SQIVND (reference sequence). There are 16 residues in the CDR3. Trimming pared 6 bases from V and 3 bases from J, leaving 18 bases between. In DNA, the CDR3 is TGTGCCAGTAGCTCCCCTAGGGGCAGGGGCTACAATGAGCAGTTCTTC. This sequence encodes CASSSPRGRGYNEQFF. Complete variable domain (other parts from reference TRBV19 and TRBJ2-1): DGGITQSPKYLFRKEGQNVTLSCEQNLNHDAMYWYRQDPGQGLRLIYYSQIVNDFQKGDIAEGYSVSREKKESFPLTVTSAQKNPTAFYLCASSSPRGRGYNEQFFGPGTRLTVL.

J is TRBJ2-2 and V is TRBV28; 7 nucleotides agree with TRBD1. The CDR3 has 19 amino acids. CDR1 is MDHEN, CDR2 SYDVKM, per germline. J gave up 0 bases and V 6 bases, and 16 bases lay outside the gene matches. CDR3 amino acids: CASSHPPPDRSPNTGELFF. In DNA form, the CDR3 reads TGTGCCAGCAGCCACCCTCCTCCGGACAGGAGTCCGAACACCGGGGAGCTGTTTTTT. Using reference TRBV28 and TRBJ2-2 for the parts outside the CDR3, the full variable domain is DVKVTQSSRYLVKRTGEKVFLECVQDMDHENMFWYRQDPGLGLRLIYFSYDVKMKEKGDIPEGYSVSREKKERFSLILESASTNQTSMYLCASSHPPPDRSPNTGELFFGEGSRLTVL.

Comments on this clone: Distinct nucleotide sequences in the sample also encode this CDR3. This chain's CDR3 is CASSLAGGFDEQFF. The CDR3 DNA reads TGTGCCAGCAGCTTAGCGGGGGGCTTCGATGAGCAGTTCTTC. The chain uses TRBV7-6 and TRBJ2-1; D possibly matches TRBD1 or TRBD2 (6 bases each). Germline V CDR1 and CDR2: SGHVS, FNYEAQ. This CDR3 is 14 amino acids long. Trimming left V 0 bases short and J 8 bases short, with 11 bases between.

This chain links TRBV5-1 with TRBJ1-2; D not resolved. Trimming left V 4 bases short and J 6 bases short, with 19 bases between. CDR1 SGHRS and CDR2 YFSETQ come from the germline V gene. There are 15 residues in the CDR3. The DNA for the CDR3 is TGCGCCAGCAGCCCCCGTGCGGGTTTTAGTGATGGCTACACCTTC. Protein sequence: CASSPRAGFSDGYTF.

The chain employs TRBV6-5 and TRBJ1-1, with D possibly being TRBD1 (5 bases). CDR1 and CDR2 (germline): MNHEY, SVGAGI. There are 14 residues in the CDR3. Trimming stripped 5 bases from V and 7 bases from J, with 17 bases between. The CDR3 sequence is CASSETHGGVEAFF. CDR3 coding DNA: TGTGCCAGCAGTGAAACCCACGGGGGGGTTGAAGCTTTCTTT.

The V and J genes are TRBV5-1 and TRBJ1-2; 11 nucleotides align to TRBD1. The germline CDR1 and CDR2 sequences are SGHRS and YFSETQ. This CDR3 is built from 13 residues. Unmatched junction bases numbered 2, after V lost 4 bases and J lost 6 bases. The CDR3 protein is CASSRTGGNGYTF. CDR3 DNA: TGCGCCAGCAGCCGGACAGGGGGCAATGGCTACACCTTC.

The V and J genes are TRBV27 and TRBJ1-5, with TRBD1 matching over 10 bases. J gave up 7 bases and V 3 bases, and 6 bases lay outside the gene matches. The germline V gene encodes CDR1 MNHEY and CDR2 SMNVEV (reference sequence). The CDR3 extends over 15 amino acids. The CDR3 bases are TGTGCCAGCAGTTTTTCCGGACAGGGGGGCCAGCCCCAGCATTTT. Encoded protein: CASSFSGQGGQPQHF.

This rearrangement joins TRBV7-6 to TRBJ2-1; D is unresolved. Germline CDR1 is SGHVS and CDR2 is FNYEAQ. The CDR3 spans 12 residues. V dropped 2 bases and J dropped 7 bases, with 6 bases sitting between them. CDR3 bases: TGTGCCAGCAGCTTAAACGGGAATGAGCAGTTCTTC. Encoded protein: CASSLNGNEQFF.